This T cell receptor (beta chain) was retrieved from a study of CD4+ T cells in melanoma. Measured with immunoSEQ multiplex PCR; TCRdb has only the in-frame clones, and not every one. The table records around 14,000 clones, roughly 69% of them present only once. The CDR3 sequence is 16 residues long. The V gene lost 3 bases and the J gene lost 6 bases, with 19 bases spanning the gap. The germline V gene encodes CDR1 LNHDA and CDR2 SQIVND (reference sequence). This receptor was taken from a human donor with melanoma. The chain carries TRBV19 and TRBJ2-3; D may be TRBD2 (6 bases). What was sequenced was cells from a culture (not recorded whether cultured in vitro). The CDR3 DNA is TGTGCCAGTAGTATCAGCCAGATCGGGGGTTGGGATACGCAGTATTTT. Translating it yields CASSISQIGGWDTQYF. The full variable domain, its missing parts supplied by reference TRBV19 and TRBJ2-3, is DGGITQSPKYLFRKEGQNVTLSCEQNLNHDAMYWYRQDPGQGLRLIYYSQIVNDFQKGDIAEGYSVSREKKESFPLTVTSAQKNPTAFYLCASSISQIGGWDTQYFGPGTRLTVL.